The present TCR beta chain was sequenced within a study of shared clonotypes between healthy human individuals. Overall study context: CD4 naive and memory got three plates each, CD8 naive two, CD8 memory one.

The CDR3 is 15 residues long. Germline V gene sequence: CDR1 MNHNS, CDR2 SASEGT. Trimming cost V 2 bases and J 1 base; bases outside gene matches: 2. Concerning this clone itself: Its matching antigen is unknown.

Overall study findings and caveats: Sequencing depth was expected to affect clonotype sharing among donors.

CD45RO-negative, CCR7-selected cells formed the naive CD8 fraction, which excluded terminally differentiated effector memory CD45RA+ cells. Produced via immunoSEQ multiplex PCR; TCRdb's table is partial and in-frame only. The sample shows about 2 million clones, approximately 94% of them seen only once. This rearrangement joins TRBV6-1 to TRBJ1-5; 7 bases match TRBD1. The sample was naive CD8+ T cells sorted from blood. This sequence was found in a man aged 18 to 29 in good health. The CDR3 protein is CASSEWDSSNQPQHF. The CDR3 region has the DNA TGTGCCAGCAGTGAATGGGACAGCAGCAATCAGCCCCAGCATTTT.